This TCR beta chain was profiled in a study of PD-1 blockade in classical Hodgkin lymphoma. Each patient experienced a relapse that followed autologous stem cell transplantation, and brentuximab vedotin exposure varied. Study findings and constraints: There was a significant rise in CD4+ TCR diversity by C4D1, with no such rise for CD8+. At baseline, newly diagnosed patients reportedly showed less TCR diversity than healthy donors.

Trimming took 2 bases from V and 2 from J, leaving 9 bases between them. Germline loops: CDR1 KGHSH, CDR2 LQKENI. The CDR3 has 15 amino acids. This clone appeared a single time. Its antigen is unidentified. Using immunoSEQ multiplex PCR, the repertoire was profiled, and TCRdb retains in-frame clones only, with some absent. In the table there are 15,000 or so clones, 83% of which are singletons. The TCR originated in a human donor with classical Hodgkin lymphoma. This chain links TRBV18 with TRBJ1-4; D uncertain. The input for sequencing was peripheral blood mononuclear cells (PBMCs), taken at baseline. The CDR3 here is CASSPGSGTNEKLFF. CDR3 coding DNA: TGTGCCAGCTCACCAGGGAGTGGGACTAATGAAAAACTGTTTTTT.